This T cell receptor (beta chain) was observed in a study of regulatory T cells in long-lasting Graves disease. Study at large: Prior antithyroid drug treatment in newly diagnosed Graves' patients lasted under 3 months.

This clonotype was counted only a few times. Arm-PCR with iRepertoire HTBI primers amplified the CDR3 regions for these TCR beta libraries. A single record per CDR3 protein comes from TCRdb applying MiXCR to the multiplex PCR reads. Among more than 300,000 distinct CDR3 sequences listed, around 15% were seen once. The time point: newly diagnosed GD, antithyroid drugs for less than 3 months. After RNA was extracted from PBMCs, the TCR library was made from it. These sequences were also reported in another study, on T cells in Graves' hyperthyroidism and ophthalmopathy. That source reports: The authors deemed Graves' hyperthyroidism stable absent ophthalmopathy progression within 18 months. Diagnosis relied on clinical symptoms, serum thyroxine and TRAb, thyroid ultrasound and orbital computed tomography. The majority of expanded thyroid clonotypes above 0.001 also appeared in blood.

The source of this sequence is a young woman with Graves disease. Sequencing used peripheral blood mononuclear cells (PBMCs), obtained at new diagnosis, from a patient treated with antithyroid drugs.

Here the CDR3 DNA reads TGTGCCAGCAGTTACTTGGGGGGCGAGCTGTTTTTT. As protein: CASSYLGGELFF. The genes are TRBV6-5 and TRBJ2-2; either TRBD1 or TRBD2 may supply D (6 bases each). Germline CDR1 reads MNHEY; CDR2 reads SVGAGI. V was trimmed by 1 base and J by 11 bases, leaving 8 bases between them. The CDR3 is made up of 12 amino acids.